This note documents a single T cell receptor (beta chain) sequence. The sample originates from a study of cytotoxic CD8 clonotypes in ibrutinib-treated CLL. The data were produced by immunoSEQ multiplex PCR, yet TCRdb's version contains in-frame clones alone and is incomplete. Of about 130,000 clones listed, 80% to 90% are singletons. Trimming left V 1 base short and J 6 bases short, with 14 bases between. CDR3 length: 15 amino acids. Germline lookup yields CDR1 LNHDA and CDR2 SQIVND (reference sequence). This receptor was taken from a human donor with chronic lymphocytic leukemia. This chain joins TRBV19 and TRBJ2-3; the D call may be TRBD1 or TRBD2 (6 bases each). The sequenced sample was PBMCs, obtained after 24 months of ibrutinib treatment. This CDR3 is CASSIGVGGGDTQYF. The CDR3 bases are TGTGCCAGTAGTATAGGCGTCGGAGGGGGGGATACGCAGTATTTT.